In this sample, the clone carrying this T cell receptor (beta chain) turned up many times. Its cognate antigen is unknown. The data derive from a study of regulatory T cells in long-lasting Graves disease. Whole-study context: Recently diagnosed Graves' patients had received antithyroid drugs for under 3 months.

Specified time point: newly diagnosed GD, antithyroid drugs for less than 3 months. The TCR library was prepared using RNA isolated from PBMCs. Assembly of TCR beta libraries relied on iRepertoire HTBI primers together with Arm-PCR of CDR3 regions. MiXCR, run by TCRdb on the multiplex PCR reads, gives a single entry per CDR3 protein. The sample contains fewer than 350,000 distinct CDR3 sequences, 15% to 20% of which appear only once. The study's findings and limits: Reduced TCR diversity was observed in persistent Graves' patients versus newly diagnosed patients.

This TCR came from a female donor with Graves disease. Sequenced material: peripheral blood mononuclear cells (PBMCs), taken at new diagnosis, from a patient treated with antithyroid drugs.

CDR3 nucleotides: TGTGCCAGCAGTTTACTTAGGGGACGAGAGACCCAGTACTTC. This gives the protein CASSLLRGRETQYF. The chain combines TRBV28 with TRBJ2-5; either TRBD1 or TRBD2 may supply D (5 bases each). Germline V CDR1 and CDR2: MDHEN, SYDVKM. This CDR3 is built from 14 residues. Trimming left V 2 bases short and J 4 bases short, with 11 bases between.